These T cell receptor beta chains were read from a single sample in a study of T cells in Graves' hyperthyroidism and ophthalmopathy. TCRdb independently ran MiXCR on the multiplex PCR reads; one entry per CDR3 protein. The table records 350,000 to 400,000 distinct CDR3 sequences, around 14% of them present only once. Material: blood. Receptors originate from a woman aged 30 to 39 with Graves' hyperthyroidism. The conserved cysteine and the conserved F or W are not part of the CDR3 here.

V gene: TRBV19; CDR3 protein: ASKGLAGKSSYNEQF
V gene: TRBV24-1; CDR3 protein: ATSETGTGFNEQF
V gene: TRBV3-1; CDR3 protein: ASSQGTGGTSTDTQY
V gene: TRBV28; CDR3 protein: ASSAPGQGGGSYNSPLH
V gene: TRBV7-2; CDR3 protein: ASSFSKGEESSYNEQF
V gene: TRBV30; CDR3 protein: AWKRDMIITEAF
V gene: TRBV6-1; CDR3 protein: ASSSPGAPRYNEQF
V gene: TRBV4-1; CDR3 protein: ASSHKTLYGYT
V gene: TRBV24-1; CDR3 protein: ATTGSTDTQY
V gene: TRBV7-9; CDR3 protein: ASSRGGAGDSYEQY
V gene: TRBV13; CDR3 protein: ASSLEEGTDTQY
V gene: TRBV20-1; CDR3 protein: SAKGGQGPTEQF
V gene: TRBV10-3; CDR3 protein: AISESREGNSPLH
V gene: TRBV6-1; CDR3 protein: ASTADRGNQPQH
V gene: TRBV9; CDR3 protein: ASSVSWFGQGAFSYNEQF
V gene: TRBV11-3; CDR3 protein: ASSLGASGRRDEQF
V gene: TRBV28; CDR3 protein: ASSLGQGARKTQY
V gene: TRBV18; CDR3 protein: ASSPPRTTGANVLT
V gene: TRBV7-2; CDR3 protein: ASSLVPGGTLSNEQF